These 15 T cell receptor beta chains were all obtained from the same sample, sequenced in a study of blood T cell repertoires in COVID-19 (dated by TCRdb to about 2020). Receptor libraries were prepared by the immunoSEQ multiplex PCR assay. The table comes from immuneACCESS by way of TCRdb, which keeps in-frame sequences with V and J called. Part of the clones is missing from these tables; in studies checked, under half for an unresolved V gene and the rest for unknown reasons. The sample has some 6,300 clones on record, 88% of them singletons. Of the sample, roughly 6.5% is held by the ten largest clones. Material: peripheral blood. The source is a human donor in a cohort sampled during active COVID-19.

This chain joins TRBV4-2 and TRBJ2-5; the D gene is possibly TRBD2 (6 bases). CDR1 and CDR2 (germline): LGHNA, YNFKEQ. V lost 3 bases and J lost 5, with 16 bases in between. The CDR3 loop spans 15 amino acids. Written as DNA, the CDR3 is TGTGCCAGCAGCCATACGACAAGGAGGGAGGAGACCCAGTACTTC. The encoded protein is CASSHTTRREETQYF.

This sequence joins TRBV28 and TRBJ2-1, with 11 bases that match TRBD2. V was pared by 5 bases and J by 4 bases, with 7 bases of the junction left unmatched. Germline CDR1 and CDR2: MDHEN and SYDVKM. The CDR3 has 16 residues. The CDR3 region is CASSPGLAERYNEQFF. For the CDR3, the DNA is TGTGCCAGCAGTCCGGGACTAGCGGAACGGTACAATGAGCAGTTCTTC. The variable domain in full, completed from reference TRBV28 and TRBJ2-1, reads DVKVTQSSRYLVKRTGEKVFLECVQDMDHENMFWYRQDPGLGLRLIYFSYDVKMKEKGDIPEGYSVSREKKERFSLILESASTNQTSMYLCASSPGLAERYNEQFFGPGTRLTVL.

The V and J genes are TRBV24-1 and TRBJ2-3, with D maybe TRBD1 (6 bases). There are 16 residues in the CDR3. Germline V lookup: CDR1 KGHDR, CDR2 SFDVKD. Between the trimmed V and J ends, which lost 3 bases and 4 bases, there was a span of 16 bases. For the CDR3, the DNA is TGTGCCACCAGTGATCCCGGGACCGCAGGGGCAGATACGCAGTATTTT. Its protein is CATSDPGTAGADTQYF.

The rearrangement links TRBV6-4 to TRBJ2-2, with 9 bases fitting TRBD2. The germline CDR1 and CDR2 sequences are MRHNA and SNTAGT. This CDR3 has 16 residues. The V and J ends lost 3 bases and 1 base, in that order; junction bases with no gene match: 3. The CDR3 DNA sequence: TGTGCCAGCAGTGATATAGCGGGGGTGAACACCGGGGAGCTGTTTTTT. Translated: CASSDIAGVNTGELFF.

This rearrangement joins TRBV2 to TRBJ2-3; 10 nucleotides align to TRBD2. Germline lookup yields CDR1 SNHLY and CDR2 FYNNEI. The CDR3 sequence is 15 residues long. V was clipped by 6 bases and J by 6 bases; unmatched bases: 9. CDR3 sequence (DNA): TGTGCCAGCAGGGACCAGCGGGGGGGCCCGGATACGCAGTATTTT. It is translated as CASRDQRGGPDTQYF.

V gene TRBV28 combines with J gene TRBJ2-3; no reliable D call. Germline V gene data show CDR1 as MDHEN and CDR2 as SYDVKM. The CDR3 sequence is 14 residues long. V lost 5 bases to trimming and J lost 8 bases, with 17 bases between them. CDR3: CASSPPQPSVTQYF. The CDR3 DNA reads TGTGCCAGCAGTCCCCCCCAACCTAGTGTTACGCAGTATTTT.

CDR3 residues: CASSSGLAEGDTQYF. The CDR3, as DNA: TGCGCCAGCAGCAGCGGACTAGCGGAAGGGGATACGCAGTATTTT. This chain uses TRBV5-1 with TRBJ2-3; 10 nucleotides align to TRBD2. V was pared by 4 bases and J by 6 bases, with 8 bases of the junction left unmatched. Germline V lookup: CDR1 SGHRS, CDR2 YFSETQ. The CDR3 loop spans 15 amino acids.

The chain couples TRBV25-1 to TRBJ2-3; D gene uncertain. Trimming left V 1 base short and J 4 bases short, with 9 bases between. CDR1 and CDR2 from the germline V gene are MGHDK and SYGVNS. The CDR3 totals 14 residues. The CDR3 protein is CASSELARSDTQYF. The DNA for the CDR3 is TGTGCCAGCAGTGAATTAGCACGGTCAGATACGCAGTATTTT.

The V call is TRBV7-9, the J call TRBJ2-1; no clear D. The CDR3 is 16 residues long. Germline V gene data show CDR1 as SEHNR and CDR2 as FQNEAQ (reference sequence). Trimming removed 1 base at V and 4 bases at J, with 14 bases between. CDR3 sequence reads: CASSLVLAAGYNEQFF. The CDR3 DNA follows: TGTGCCAGCAGCTTAGTATTGGCGGCCGGTTACAATGAGCAGTTCTTC.

The gene calls are TRBV2 and TRBJ2-1; 7 nucleotides align to TRBD2. V lost 4 bases, J lost 14 bases, and 5 bases stayed unmatched. CDR3 length: 11 residues. The germline CDR1 and CDR2 sequences are SNHLY and FYNNEI. The CDR3 is CASSALADEFF. The CDR3, as DNA: TGTGCCAGCAGTGCCCTAGCGGATGAGTTCTTC.

This clone was seen only once. This sequence joins TRBV29-1 and TRBJ2-1; 7 bases agree with TRBD1. With 4 bases clipped from V and 6 bases from J, the junction kept 3 bases outside the gene matches. There are 12 residues in the CDR3. From germline, CDR1 is SQVTM and CDR2 ANQGSEA. This chain's CDR3 is CSVVGGRNEQFF. CDR3 DNA sequence: TGCAGCGTTGTAGGGGGCCGCAATGAGCAGTTCTTC.

This chain links TRBV7-2 with TRBJ2-3; a weak D match, TRBD2 (6 bases). Trimming left V 3 bases short and J 2 bases short, with 9 bases between. The CDR3 covers 14 residues. Per germline, CDR1 SGHTA and CDR2 FQGNSA. CDR3 loop: CASSLWRDTDTQYF. The CDR3 bases are TGTGCCAGCAGCTTGTGGCGGGACACAGATACGCAGTATTTT.

V is TRBV12-5 and J is TRBJ2-7; TRBD2 matches 7 bases. CDR1 and CDR2 from the germline V gene are LGHNT and FRNRAP. J lost 4 bases, V lost 9 bases, and 9 bases had no gene match. The CDR3 loop spans 13 amino acids. The CDR3 protein is CASGEGNGYEQYF. The CDR3 DNA reads TGTGCTAGCGGGGAGGGGAACGGTTACGAGCAGTACTTC.

The rearrangement uses TRBV7-6 and TRBJ2-7; D perhaps matches TRBD1 (5 bases). This CDR3 has 15 amino acids. V was shortened by 1 base and J by 3 bases, with 13 bases between the two germline ends. CDR1 is SGHVS, CDR2 FNYEAQ, per germline. In nucleotides, the CDR3 is TGTGCCAGCAGCTTAGAGGTAGGGGCCCACTACGAGCAGTACTTC. This sequence encodes CASSLEVGAHYEQYF.

The chain uses TRBV5-1 and TRBJ1-1, with D unresolved. From germline, CDR1 is SGHRS and CDR2 YFSETQ. CDR3 length: 13 amino acids. Trimming cost V 0 bases and J 4 bases, with 7 bases left between them. CDR3 protein: CASSLGQVTEAFF. CDR3 DNA sequence: TGCGCCAGCAGCTTGGGTCAGGTCACTGAAGCTTTCTTT.